The 11 T cell receptor beta chains listed next were all sequenced from one sample in a study of monozygotic twins with cystic fibrosis. Assay: immunoSEQ multiplex PCR; the TCRdb copy retains only in-frame clones and omits some. Here the sample spans about 14,000 clones, about 85% being singletons. What was sequenced was blood. These receptors originate from a boy aged 5-17 years with cystic fibrosis.

The V call is TRBV20-1, the J call TRBJ2-1; D is ambiguous. Trimming took 3 bases from V and 5 from J, leaving 5 bases between them. CDR3 length: 11 residues. CDR1 and CDR2 (germline): DFQATT, SNEGSKA (reference sequence). As DNA, the CDR3 is TGCAGTGCTAGCGGGCACAATGAGCAGTTCTTC. It encodes CSASGHNEQFF.

The CDR3 DNA follows: TGTGCCTGGAGTGTAGGGCTTAGCGGGGGGGCCGGAGATACGCAGTATTTT. Translation gives CAWSVGLSGGAGDTQYF. The genes are TRBV30 and TRBJ2-3, with 11 bases identical to TRBD2. CDR1 is GTSNPN, CDR2 SVGIG, per germline (reference sequence). V trimming: 0 bases; J trimming: 5 bases; junction bases outside the gene matches: 10. This CDR3 has 17 residues.

V usage is TRBV11-2 and J usage is TRBJ1-3, with a weak D call TRBD1 (6 bases). Germline V lookup: CDR1 SGHAT, CDR2 FQNNGV. This CDR3 spans 17 amino acids. Trimming shortened V by 4 bases and J by 0 bases, and 16 bases separated the two germline ends. The DNA of the CDR3 is TGTGCCAGCAGCTCCTACCGGGACACCAGCTCTGGAAACACCATATATTTT. This translates into CASSSYRDTSSGNTIYF.

CDR3 sequence: CASSLDRSYTEAFF. For the CDR3, the DNA is TGTGCCAGCAGCTTAGATAGGTCTTACACTGAAGCTTTCTTT. V and J are TRBV7-8 and TRBJ1-1; D not resolved. The ends were cut back, 1 base at V and 3 bases at J, with 9 bases in the middle. The CDR3 runs 14 residues. Germline CDR1 and CDR2: SGHVS and FQNEAQ.

The chain couples TRBV29-1 to TRBJ2-1; TRBD1 matches 8 bases. With 6 bases clipped from V and 5 bases from J, the junction kept 12 bases outside the gene matches. Germline CDR1 and CDR2: SQVTM and ANQGSEA. The CDR3 is made up of 15 amino acids. CDR3 bases: TGCAGCGTCCGTCGGACAGGGACAAAAAACAATGAGCAGTTCTTC. Its translation: CSVRRTGTKNNEQFF.

The CDR3 loop is CASSEAVNRKVETQYF. DNA of the CDR3: TGTGCCAGCAGTGAAGCGGTCAATCGAAAGGTAGAGACCCAGTACTTC. The chain combines TRBV6-1 with TRBJ2-5; D is undetermined. Germline CDR1 reads MNHNS; CDR2 reads SASEGT. V was shortened by 0 bases and J by 4 bases, with 15 bases between the two germline ends. The CDR3 covers 16 residues.

The V gene is TRBV10-2, the J gene TRBJ1-1; tentative D call: TRBD1 (5 bases). This CDR3 is 15 amino acids long. Per germline, CDR1 WSHSY and CDR2 SAAADI. V lost 7 bases and J lost 2, with 17 bases in between. CDR3 sequence reads: CASKEGLRGNTEAFF. The DNA for the CDR3 is TGCGCCAGCAAGGAGGGTCTGAGGGGAAACACTGAAGCTTTCTTT.

In its sample, this clone was seen once. The chain uses TRBV15 and TRBJ2-1; D gene ambiguous. Germline V CDR1 and CDR2: LNHNV, YYDKDF (reference sequence). The CDR3 totals 12 residues. V lost 0 bases to trimming and J lost 10 bases, with 7 bases between them. Here the CDR3 reads CATSRDRREQFF. CDR3 DNA: TGTGCCACCAGCAGAGATCGTAGGGAGCAGTTCTTC.

The V and J genes are TRBV6-4 and TRBJ2-1, with D perhaps given as TRBD1 or TRBD2 (5 bases each). Germline V gene data show CDR1 as MRHNA and CDR2 as SNTAGT. The CDR3 consists of 15 residues. The V end lost 6 bases, the J end lost 8 bases, and 20 bases lay between the germline ends. The CDR3 bases are TGTGCCAGCAGGCCTGACAGCGGAAGAGCGGATGAGCAGTTCTTC. Protein product: CASRPDSGRADEQFF.

V usage is TRBV20-1 and J usage is TRBJ2-7; D unresolved. Germline V gives CDR1 DFQATT, CDR2 SNEGSKA (reference sequence). V lost 6 bases to trimming and J lost 3 bases, with 9 bases between them. This CDR3 is 11 amino acids long. This CDR3 is CSARPYYEQYF. Written as DNA, the CDR3 is TGCAGTGCCCGCCCCTACTACGAGCAGTACTTC.

V is TRBV2 and J is TRBJ1-3; no reliable D call. There are 16 residues in the CDR3. V was cut by 0 bases and J by 0 bases, with 9 bases left in between. Germline V gives CDR1 SNHLY, CDR2 FYNNEI. Here the CDR3 DNA reads TGTGCCAGCAGTGAAGCGAGATCTTACTCTGGAAACACCATATATTTT. Its protein is CASSEARSYSGNTIYF.